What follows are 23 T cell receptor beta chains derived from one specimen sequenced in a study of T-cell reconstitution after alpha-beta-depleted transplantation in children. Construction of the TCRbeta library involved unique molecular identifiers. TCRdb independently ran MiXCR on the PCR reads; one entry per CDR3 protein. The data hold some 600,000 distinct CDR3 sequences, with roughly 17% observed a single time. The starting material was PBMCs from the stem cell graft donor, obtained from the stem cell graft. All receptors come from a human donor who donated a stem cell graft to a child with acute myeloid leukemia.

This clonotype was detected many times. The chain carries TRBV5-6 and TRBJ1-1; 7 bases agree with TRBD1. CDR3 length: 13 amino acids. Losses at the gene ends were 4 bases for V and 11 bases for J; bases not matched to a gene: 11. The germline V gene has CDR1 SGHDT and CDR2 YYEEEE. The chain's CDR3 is CASSLLGGIGAFF. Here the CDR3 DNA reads TGTGCCAGCAGCCTGTTAGGGGGCATAGGGGCTTTCTTT.

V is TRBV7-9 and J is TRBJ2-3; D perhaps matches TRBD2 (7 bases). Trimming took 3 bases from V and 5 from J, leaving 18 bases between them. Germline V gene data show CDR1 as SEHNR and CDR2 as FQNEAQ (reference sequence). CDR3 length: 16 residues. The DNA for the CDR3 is TGTGCCAGCAGCTTCCCAAGAGGGGGGGCTGAAGATACGCAGTATTTT. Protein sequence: CASSFPRGGAEDTQYF.

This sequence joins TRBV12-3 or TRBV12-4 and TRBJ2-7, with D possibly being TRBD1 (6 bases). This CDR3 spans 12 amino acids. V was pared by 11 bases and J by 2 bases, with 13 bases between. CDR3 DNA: TGTGCCGGACTCCGGGACACCTACGAGCAGTACGTC. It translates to CAGLRDTYEQYV.

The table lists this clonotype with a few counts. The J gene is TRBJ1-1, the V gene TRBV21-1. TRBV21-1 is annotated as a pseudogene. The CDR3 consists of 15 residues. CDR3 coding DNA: TGTGCCAGCAGCCTTAAGGACGGCATGAAGGCTGAAGCTTTCTTT. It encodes CASSLKDGMKAEAFF.

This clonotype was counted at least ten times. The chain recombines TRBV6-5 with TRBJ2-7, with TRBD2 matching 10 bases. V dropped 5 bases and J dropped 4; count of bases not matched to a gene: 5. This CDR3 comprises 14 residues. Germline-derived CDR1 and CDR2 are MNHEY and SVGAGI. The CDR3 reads CASSTLAGDYEQYF. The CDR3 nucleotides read TGTGCCAGCAGTACTCTAGCGGGGGATTACGAGCAGTACTTC.

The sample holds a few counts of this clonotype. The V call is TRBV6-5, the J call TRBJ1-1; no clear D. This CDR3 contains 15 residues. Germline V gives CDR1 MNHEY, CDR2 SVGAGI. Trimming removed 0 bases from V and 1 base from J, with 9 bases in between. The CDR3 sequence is CASSYSPQPNTEAFF. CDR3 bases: TGTGCCAGCAGTTACTCGCCACAACCGAACACTGAAGCTTTCTTT.

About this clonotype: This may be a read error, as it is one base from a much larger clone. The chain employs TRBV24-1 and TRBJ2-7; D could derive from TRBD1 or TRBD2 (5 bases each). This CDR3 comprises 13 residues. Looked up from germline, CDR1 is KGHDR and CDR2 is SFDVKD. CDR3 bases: TGTGGCACCAGTGATGGGACCTCCTACGAGCAGTACTTC. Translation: CGTSDGTSYEQYF.

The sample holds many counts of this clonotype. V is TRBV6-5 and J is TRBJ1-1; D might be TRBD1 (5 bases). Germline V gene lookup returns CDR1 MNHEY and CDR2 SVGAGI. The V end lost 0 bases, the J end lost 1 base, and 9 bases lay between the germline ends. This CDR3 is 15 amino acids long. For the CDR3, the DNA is TGTGCCAGCAGTTACTCGACAGACCCGAACACTGAAGCTTTCTTT. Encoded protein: CASSYSTDPNTEAFF.

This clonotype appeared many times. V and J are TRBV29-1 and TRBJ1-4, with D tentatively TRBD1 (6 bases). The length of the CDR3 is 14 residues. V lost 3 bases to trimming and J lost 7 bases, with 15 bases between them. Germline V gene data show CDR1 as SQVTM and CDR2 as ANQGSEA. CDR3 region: CSVESTGAGEKLFF. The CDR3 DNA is TGCAGCGTTGAGTCAACGGGGGCTGGTGAAAAACTGTTTTTT.

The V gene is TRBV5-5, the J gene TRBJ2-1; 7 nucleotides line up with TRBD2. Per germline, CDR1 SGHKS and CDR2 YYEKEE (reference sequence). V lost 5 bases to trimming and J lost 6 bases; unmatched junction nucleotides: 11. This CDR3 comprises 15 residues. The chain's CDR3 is CASSSPWGGFNEQFF. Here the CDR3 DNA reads TGTGCCAGCAGTTCCCCTTGGGGGGGTTTCAATGAGCAGTTCTTC.

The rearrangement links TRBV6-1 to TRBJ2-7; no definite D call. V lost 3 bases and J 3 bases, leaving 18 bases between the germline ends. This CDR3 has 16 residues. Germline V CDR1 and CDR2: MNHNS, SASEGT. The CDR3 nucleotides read TGTGCCAGCAGTGATTACCGGGCTAACAGTGGCTACGAGCAGTACGTC. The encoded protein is CASSDYRANSGYEQYV.

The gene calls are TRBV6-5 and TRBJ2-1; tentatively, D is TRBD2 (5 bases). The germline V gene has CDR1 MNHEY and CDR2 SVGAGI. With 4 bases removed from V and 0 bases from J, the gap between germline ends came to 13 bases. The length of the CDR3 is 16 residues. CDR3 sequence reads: CASSFPGWSSYNEQFF. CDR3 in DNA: TGTGCCAGCAGTTTCCCGGGGTGGAGCTCCTACAATGAGCAGTTCTTC.

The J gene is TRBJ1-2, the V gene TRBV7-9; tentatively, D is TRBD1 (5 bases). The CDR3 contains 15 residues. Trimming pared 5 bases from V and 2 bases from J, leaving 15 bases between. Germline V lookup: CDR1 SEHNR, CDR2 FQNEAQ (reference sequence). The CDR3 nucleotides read TGTGCCAGCAGCCCATCAACAGGACCAAACTATGGCTACACCTTC. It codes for CASSPSTGPNYGYTF.

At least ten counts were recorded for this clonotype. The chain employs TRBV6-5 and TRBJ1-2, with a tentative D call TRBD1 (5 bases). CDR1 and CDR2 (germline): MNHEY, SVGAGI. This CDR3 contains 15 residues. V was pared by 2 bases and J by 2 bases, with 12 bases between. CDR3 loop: CASSYVRTPNYGYTF. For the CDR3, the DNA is TGTGCCAGCAGTTACGTCAGGACACCGAACTATGGCTACACCTTC.

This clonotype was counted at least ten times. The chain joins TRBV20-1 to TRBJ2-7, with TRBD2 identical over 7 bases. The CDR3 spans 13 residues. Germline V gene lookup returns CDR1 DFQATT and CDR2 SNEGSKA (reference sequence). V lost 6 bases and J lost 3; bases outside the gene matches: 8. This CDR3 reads CSASRLAGYEQYF. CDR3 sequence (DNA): TGCAGTGCCAGTAGACTAGCTGGCTACGAGCAGTACTTC.

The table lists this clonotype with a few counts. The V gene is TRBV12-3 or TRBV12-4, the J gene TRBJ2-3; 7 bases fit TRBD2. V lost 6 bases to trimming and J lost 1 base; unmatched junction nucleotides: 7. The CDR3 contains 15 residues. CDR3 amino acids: CASSLADHRTDTQYF. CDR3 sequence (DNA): TGTGCCAGCAGCCTAGCGGACCATCGCACAGATACGCAGTATTTT.

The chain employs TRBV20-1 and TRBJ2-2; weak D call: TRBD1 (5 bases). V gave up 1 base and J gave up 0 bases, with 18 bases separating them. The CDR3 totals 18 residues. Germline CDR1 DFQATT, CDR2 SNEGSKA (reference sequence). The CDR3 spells CSARVIDSPYANTGELFF. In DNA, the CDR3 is TGCAGTGCTAGAGTAATCGACAGTCCATATGCGAACACCGGGGAGCTGTTTTTT.

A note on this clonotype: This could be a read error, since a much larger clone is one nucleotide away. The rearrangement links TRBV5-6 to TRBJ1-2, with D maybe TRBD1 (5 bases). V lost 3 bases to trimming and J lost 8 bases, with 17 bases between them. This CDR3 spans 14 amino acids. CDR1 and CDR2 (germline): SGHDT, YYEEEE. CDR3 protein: CASSWPRQSGGYTF. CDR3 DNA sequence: TGTGCCAGCAGCTGGCCTAGACAGTCAGGGGGCTACACCTTC.

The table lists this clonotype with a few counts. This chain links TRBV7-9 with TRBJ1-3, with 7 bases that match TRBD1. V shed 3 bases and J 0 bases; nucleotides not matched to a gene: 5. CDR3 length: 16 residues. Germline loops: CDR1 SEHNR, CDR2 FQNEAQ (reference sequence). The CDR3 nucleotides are TGTGCCAGCAGCTTCGGACAGGCTAACTCTGGAAACACCATATATTTT. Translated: CASSFGQANSGNTIYF.

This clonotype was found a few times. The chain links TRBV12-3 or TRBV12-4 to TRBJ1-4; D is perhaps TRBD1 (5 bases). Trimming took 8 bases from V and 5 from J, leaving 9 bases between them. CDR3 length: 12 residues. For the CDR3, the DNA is TGTGCCAGCTGTGGGGGGAATGAAAAACTGTTTTTT. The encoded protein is CASCGGNEKLFF.

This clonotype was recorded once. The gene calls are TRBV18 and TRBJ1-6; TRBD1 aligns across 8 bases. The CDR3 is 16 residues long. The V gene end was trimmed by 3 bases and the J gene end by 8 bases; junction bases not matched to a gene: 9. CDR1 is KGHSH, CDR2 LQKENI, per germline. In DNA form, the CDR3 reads TGTGCCAGCTCACCTGGACAGGGCAAGATCGATTCACCCCTCCACTTT. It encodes CASSPGQGKIDSPLHF.

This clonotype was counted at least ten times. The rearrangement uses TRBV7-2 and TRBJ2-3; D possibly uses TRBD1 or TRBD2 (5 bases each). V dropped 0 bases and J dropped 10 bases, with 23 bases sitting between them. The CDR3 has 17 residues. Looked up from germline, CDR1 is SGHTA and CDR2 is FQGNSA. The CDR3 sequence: CASSLAHFGAPRSAQYF. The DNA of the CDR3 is TGTGCCAGCAGCTTAGCGCATTTCGGGGCCCCACGTTCGGCGCAGTATTTT.

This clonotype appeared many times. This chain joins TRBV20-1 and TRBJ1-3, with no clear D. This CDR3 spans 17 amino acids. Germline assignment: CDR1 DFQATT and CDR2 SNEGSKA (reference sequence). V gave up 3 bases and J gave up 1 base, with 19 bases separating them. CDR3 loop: CSARRSDKLPSGNTIYF. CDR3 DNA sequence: TGCAGTGCTAGGCGCAGCGATAAGCTTCCTTCTGGAAACACCATATATTTT.